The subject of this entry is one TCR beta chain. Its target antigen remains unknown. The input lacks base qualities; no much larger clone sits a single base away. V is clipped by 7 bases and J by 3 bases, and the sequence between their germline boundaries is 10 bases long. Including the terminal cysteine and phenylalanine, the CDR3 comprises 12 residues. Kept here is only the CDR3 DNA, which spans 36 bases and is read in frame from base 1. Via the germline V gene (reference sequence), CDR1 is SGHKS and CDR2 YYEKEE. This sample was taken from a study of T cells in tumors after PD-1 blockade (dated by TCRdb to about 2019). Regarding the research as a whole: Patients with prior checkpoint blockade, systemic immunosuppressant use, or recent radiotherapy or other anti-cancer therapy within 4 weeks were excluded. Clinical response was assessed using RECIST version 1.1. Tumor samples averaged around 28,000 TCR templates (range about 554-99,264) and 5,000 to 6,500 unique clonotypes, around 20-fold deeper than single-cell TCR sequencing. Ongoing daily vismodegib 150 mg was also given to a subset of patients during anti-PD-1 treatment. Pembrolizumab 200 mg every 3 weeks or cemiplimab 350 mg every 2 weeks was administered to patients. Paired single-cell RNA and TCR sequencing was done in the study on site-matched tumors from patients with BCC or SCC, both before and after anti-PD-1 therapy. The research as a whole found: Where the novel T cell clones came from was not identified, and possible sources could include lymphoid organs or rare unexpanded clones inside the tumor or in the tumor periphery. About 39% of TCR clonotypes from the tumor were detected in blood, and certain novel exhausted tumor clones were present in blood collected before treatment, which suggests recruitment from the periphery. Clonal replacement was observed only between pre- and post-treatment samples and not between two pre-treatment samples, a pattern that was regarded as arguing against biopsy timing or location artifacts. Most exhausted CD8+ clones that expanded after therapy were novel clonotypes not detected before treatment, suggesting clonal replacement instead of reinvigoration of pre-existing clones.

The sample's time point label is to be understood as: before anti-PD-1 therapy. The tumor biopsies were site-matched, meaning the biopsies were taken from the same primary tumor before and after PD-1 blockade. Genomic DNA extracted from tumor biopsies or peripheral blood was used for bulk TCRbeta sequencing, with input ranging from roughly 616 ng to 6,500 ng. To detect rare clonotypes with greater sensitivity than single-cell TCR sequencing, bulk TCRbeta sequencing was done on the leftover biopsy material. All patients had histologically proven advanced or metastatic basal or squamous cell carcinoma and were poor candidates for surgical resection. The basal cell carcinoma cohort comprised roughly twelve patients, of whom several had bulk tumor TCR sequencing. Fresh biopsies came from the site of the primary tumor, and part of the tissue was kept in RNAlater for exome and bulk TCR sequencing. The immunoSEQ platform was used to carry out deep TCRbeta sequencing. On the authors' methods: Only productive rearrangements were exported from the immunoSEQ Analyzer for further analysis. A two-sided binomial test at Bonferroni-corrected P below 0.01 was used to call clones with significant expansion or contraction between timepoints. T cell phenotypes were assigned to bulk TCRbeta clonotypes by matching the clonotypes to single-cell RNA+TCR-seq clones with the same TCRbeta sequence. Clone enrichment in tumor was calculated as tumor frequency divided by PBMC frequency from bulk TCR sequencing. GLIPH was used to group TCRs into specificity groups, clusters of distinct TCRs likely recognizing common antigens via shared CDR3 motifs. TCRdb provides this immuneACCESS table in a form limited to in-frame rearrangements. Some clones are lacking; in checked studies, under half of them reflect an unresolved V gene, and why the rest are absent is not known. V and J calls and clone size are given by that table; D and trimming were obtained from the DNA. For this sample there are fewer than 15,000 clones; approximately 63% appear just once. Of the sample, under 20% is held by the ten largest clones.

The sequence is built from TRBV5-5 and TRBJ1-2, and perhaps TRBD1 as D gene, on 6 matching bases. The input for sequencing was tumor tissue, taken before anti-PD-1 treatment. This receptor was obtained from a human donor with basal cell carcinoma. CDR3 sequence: CASYGQYYGYTF. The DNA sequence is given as TGTGCCAGCTATGGACAGTACTATGGCTACACCTTC.